A selection of T cell receptor beta chains follows, all from one sample in a study of Ad26.COV2.S vaccination and SARS-CoV-2 variants. Sequencing used immunoSEQ multiplex PCR; TCRdb keeps in-frame clones, though not all of them. The table has fewer than 400,000 clones, 88% seen once. The sequencing here drew on peripheral blood, taken in a trial of Ad26.COV2.S vaccine versus placebo. Receptors originate from a person between 18 and 65 years old who received the Ad26.COV2.S COVID-19 vaccine or a placebo. The CDR3 runs from the conserved cysteine through the conserved F or W. A D gene is named only where the DNA matches it firmly. A row's size may be missing; if present it is once, few, many or a size class.

CDR3aa: CASSFTANTEAFF
CDR3nt: TGTGCCAGCAGCTTTACAGCGAACACTGAAGCTTTCTTT
d_gene: NA
j_gene: TRBJ1-1
v_gene: TRBV7-9
abundance: few

CDR3aa: CASSMTGNEQFF
CDR3nt: TGTGCCAGTAGTATGACAGGCAATGAGCAGTTCTTC
d_gene: NA
j_gene: TRBJ2-1
v_gene: TRBV19
abundance: NA

CDR3aa: CASSGYRRGEGDTQYF
CDR3nt: TGTGCCAGCAGCGGCTATCGCCGGGGAGAGGGGGATACGCAGTATTTT
d_gene: NA
j_gene: TRBJ2-3
v_gene: TRBV7-6
abundance: NA

CDR3aa: CATSRALAGGYNEQFF
CDR3nt: TGTGCCACCAGCAGGGCATTAGCGGGGGGATACAATGAGCAGTTCTTC
d_gene: TRBD2
j_gene: TRBJ2-1
v_gene: TRBV15
abundance: NA

CDR3aa: CASSRSPGPPVEQYF
CDR3nt: TGTGCCAGCAGCCGCTCCCCGGGACCCCCGGTCGAGCAGTACTTC
d_gene: NA
j_gene: TRBJ2-7
v_gene: TRBV3-1/TRBV3-2
abundance: once

CDR3aa: CAISQTSKETQYF
CDR3nt: TGTGCCATCAGCCAGACTAGTAAAGAGACCCAGTACTTC
d_gene: NA
j_gene: TRBJ2-5
v_gene: TRBV10-3
abundance: NA

CDR3aa: CASSRRTGGMGYGYTF
CDR3nt: TGTGCCAGCAGCCGAAGGACAGGGGGCATGGGCTATGGCTACACCTTC
d_gene: TRBD1
j_gene: TRBJ1-2
v_gene: TRBV5-4
abundance: NA

CDR3aa: CASSPGTGVYQPQHF
CDR3nt: TGTGCCAGCAGCCCAGGGACAGGGGTTTATCAGCCCCAGCATTTT
d_gene: TRBD1
j_gene: TRBJ1-5
v_gene: TRBV7-9
abundance: NA

CDR3aa: CASSSGIPGNQPQHF
CDR3nt: TGCGCCAGCAGCTCAGGGATCCCTGGGAATCAGCCCCAGCATTTT
d_gene: NA
j_gene: TRBJ1-5
v_gene: TRBV5-1
abundance: NA

CDR3aa: CAIPRWTQDGQNEQFF
CDR3nt: TGTGCCATCCCTCGTTGGACGCAGGACGGACAGAATGAGCAGTTCTTC
d_gene: NA
j_gene: TRBJ2-1
v_gene: TRBV19
abundance: NA

CDR3aa: CASSRSSGGLSTDTQYF
CDR3nt: TGCGCCAGCAGCAGAAGTAGCGGGGGGCTAAGCACAGATACGCAGTATTTT
d_gene: TRBD2
j_gene: TRBJ2-3
v_gene: TRBV5-1
abundance: NA

CDR3aa: CASSLTGTTNTEAFF
CDR3nt: TGTGCCAGCAGTTTAACCGGGACTACGAACACTGAAGCTTTCTTT
d_gene: NA
j_gene: TRBJ1-1
v_gene: TRBV27
abundance: NA

CDR3aa: CASSQGMARKTEAFF
CDR3nt: TGCGCCAGCAGCCAAGGAATGGCGAGGAAGACTGAAGCTTTCTTT
d_gene: NA
j_gene: TRBJ1-1
v_gene: TRBV4-1
abundance: once

CDR3aa: CASELAGGGYNEQFF
CDR3nt: TGTGCCAGCGAACTAGCGGGGGGGGGATACAATGAGCAGTTCTTC
d_gene: TRBD2
j_gene: TRBJ2-1
v_gene: TRBV19
abundance: once

CDR3aa: CAWTSSARAGNTIYF
CDR3nt: TGTGCCTGGACTAGCTCTGCCAGGGCCGGAAACACCATATATTTT
d_gene: NA
j_gene: TRBJ1-3
v_gene: TRBV30
abundance: few

CDR3aa: CASSLGTSGGLDTQYF
CDR3nt: TGTGCCAGCAGCCTTGGGACTAGCGGGGGGCTAGATACGCAGTATTTT
d_gene: TRBD2
j_gene: TRBJ2-3
v_gene: TRBV9
abundance: NA

CDR3aa: CASSPWGDQPQHF
CDR3nt: TGTGCCAGCAGTCCCTGGGGGGATCAGCCCCAGCATTTT
d_gene: NA
j_gene: TRBJ1-5
v_gene: TRBV12-3/TRBV12-4
abundance: once

CDR3aa: CASGQDGADTQYF
CDR3nt: TGTGCCAGCGGACAGGACGGCGCAGATACGCAGTATTTT
d_gene: TRBD1
j_gene: TRBJ2-3
v_gene: TRBV27
abundance: NA

CDR3aa: CASSLAGTELETQYF
CDR3nt: TGCGCCAGCAGCTTGGCCGGGACAGAGTTAGAGACCCAGTACTTC
d_gene: TRBD1
j_gene: TRBJ2-5
v_gene: TRBV5-1
abundance: NA

CDR3aa: CASSSGGSDYGYTF
CDR3nt: TGTGCCAGCTCATCAGGGGGCAGTGACTATGGCTACACCTTC
d_gene: TRBD1
j_gene: TRBJ1-2
v_gene: TRBV18
abundance: NA

CDR3aa: CASSLTGRGKGYTF
CDR3nt: TGTGCCAGCAGCCTCACAGGGCGGGGAAAAGGCTACACCTTC
d_gene: NA
j_gene: TRBJ1-2
v_gene: TRBV3-1/TRBV3-2
abundance: NA

CDR3aa: CASSLAPSSSYNSPLHF
CDR3nt: TGTGCCAGCAGCTTAGCACCGTCGAGCTCCTATAATTCACCCCTCCACTTT
d_gene: NA
j_gene: TRBJ1-6
v_gene: TRBV7-8
abundance: NA

CDR3aa: CASSLGDSYEQYF
CDR3nt: TGTGCCAGCAGCTTGGGGGACAGCTACGAGCAGTACTTC
d_gene: TRBD1
j_gene: TRBJ2-7
v_gene: TRBV7-9
abundance: few

CDR3aa: CASSPRGTAAYEQYF
CDR3nt: TGTGCCAGCTCACCACGAGGGACAGCCGCCTACGAGCAGTACTTC
d_gene: TRBD1
j_gene: TRBJ2-7
v_gene: TRBV18
abundance: once

CDR3aa: CASSLSRGQGEETQYF
CDR3nt: TGTGCCAGCAGCCTCAGTCGCGGACAGGGGGAAGAGACCCAGTACTTC
d_gene: TRBD1
j_gene: TRBJ2-5
v_gene: TRBV11-2
abundance: NA